One sample yielded the 18 T cell receptor beta chains listed below, sequenced in a study of cytomegalovirus exposure and HLA in healthy donors. Use of 60 Vbeta and 13 Jbeta primers characterized the PCR. Sequencing used immunoSEQ multiplex PCR; TCRdb keeps in-frame clones, though not all of them. This table has under 150,000 clones, under 85% appearing once. Sequencing used PBMCs. These receptors originate from a boy between 10 and 17 years old in good health and CMV-seronegative.

The chain uses TRBV29-1 and TRBJ1-2, with D hard to call. CDR3 length equals 13 residues. The V gene's germline CDR1 is SQVTM and CDR2 ANQGSEA. V was trimmed by 4 bases and J by 7 bases, leaving 16 bases between them. The CDR3 protein is CSVGGRSTGGYTF. The DNA for the CDR3 is TGCAGCGTTGGAGGTCGCTCAACTGGTGGCTACACCTTC.

The chain links TRBV7-2 to TRBJ2-1, with 10 bases identical to TRBD2. The germline gives CDR1 SGHTA, CDR2 FQGNSA. The junction had 10 bases not matched to a gene; V was cut back by 5 bases and J by 0 bases. This CDR3 spans 18 amino acids. CDR3 residues: CASSPRTSGVVSYNEQFF. The CDR3 DNA reads TGTGCCAGCAGCCCCCGCACTAGCGGGGTGGTCTCCTACAATGAGCAGTTCTTC.

The J gene is TRBJ1-3, the V gene TRBV15, with 11 positions matching TRBD1. This CDR3 contains 15 residues. The V gene end was trimmed by 4 bases and the J gene end by 2 bases; junction bases not matched to a gene: 1. Germline-derived CDR1 and CDR2 are LNHNV and YYDKDF (reference sequence). The CDR3 region has the DNA TGTGCCACCAGCATGGGACAGGGGGCTGGAAACACCATATATTTT. Its translation: CATSMGQGAGNTIYF.

The chain joins TRBV5-6 to TRBJ1-2; TRBD1 aligns across 8 bases. Germline V gene data show CDR1 as SGHDT and CDR2 as YYEEEE. CDR3 length: 17 amino acids. The ends lost 0 bases at V and 5 bases at J; junction bases unmatched: 12. The CDR3 loop is CASSLAGQVGLFYGYTF. The DNA of the CDR3 is TGTGCCAGCAGCTTGGCGGGACAGGTGGGCCTATTTTATGGCTACACCTTC.

The chain recombines TRBV4-1 with TRBJ2-2; 7 bases are shared with TRBD1. V lost 5 bases to trimming and J lost 6 bases; unmatched junction nucleotides: 3. CDR3 length: 13 residues. Germline V gene lookup returns CDR1 MGHRA and CDR2 YSYEKL. CDR3: CASSVDRAGELFF. DNA of the CDR3: TGCGCCAGCAGCGTTGACAGGGCCGGGGAGCTGTTTTTT.

The chain employs TRBV9 and TRBJ2-7, with TRBD2 identical over 10 bases. Germline values: CDR1 SGDLS, CDR2 YYNGEE. J lost 1 base, V lost 3 bases, and 7 bases had no gene match. This CDR3 is built from 16 residues. This CDR3 is CASSAPIAGGSYEQYF. In DNA, the CDR3 is TGTGCCAGCAGCGCCCCGATAGCGGGAGGTTCCTACGAGCAGTACTTC.

The genes are TRBV4-2 and TRBJ1-2, with 7 bases lining up with TRBD1. The ends lost 0 bases at V and 7 bases at J; junction bases unmatched: 2. The CDR3 is 13 residues long. Germline CDR1 and CDR2: LGHNA and YNFKEQ. CDR3: CASSQETGSGYTF. Written as DNA, the CDR3 is TGTGCCAGCAGCCAAGAGACAGGGAGTGGCTACACCTTC.

The V gene is TRBV7-2, the J gene TRBJ2-1; TRBD2 aligns across 7 bases. The CDR3 contains 13 residues. Germline loops: CDR1 SGHTA, CDR2 FQGNSA. The V and J ends lost 5 bases and 6 bases, in that order; junction bases with no gene match: 4. The CDR3 region is CASSPPGGNEQFF. In nucleotides, the CDR3 is TGTGCCAGCAGCCCTCCGGGGGGCAATGAGCAGTTCTTC.

The chain recombines TRBV7-9 with TRBJ1-1; TRBD1 might be the D (5 bases). The CDR3 length is 12 residues. Trimming left V 5 bases short and J 4 bases short, with 8 bases between. Germline lookup yields CDR1 SEHNR and CDR2 FQNEAQ (reference sequence). DNA of the CDR3: TGTGCCAGCAGCCCGGGGGGCACTGAAGCTTTCTTT. It yields the protein CASSPGGTEAFF.

The CDR3: CASSGARDRAYEQYF. For the CDR3, the DNA is TGTGCCAGCAGTGGAGCCAGGGACAGGGCCTACGAGCAGTACTTC. This chain uses TRBV25-1 with TRBJ2-7; 9 nucleotides line up with TRBD1. CDR1 and CDR2 from the germline V gene are MGHDK and SYGVNS. The length of the CDR3 is 15 residues. With V trimmed by 4 bases and J by 2 bases, 6 bases remained unmatched.

This chain links TRBV7-2 with TRBJ1-5, with 8 bases identical to TRBD1. From germline, CDR1 is SGHTA and CDR2 FQGNSA. V dropped 5 bases and J dropped 2; count of bases not matched to a gene: 5. The CDR3 spans 15 residues. The CDR3 region is CASSGRTGRNQPQHF. The CDR3 nucleotides are TGTGCCAGCAGCGGGAGGACAGGGCGCAATCAGCCCCAGCATTTT.

CDR3 nucleotides: TGTGCCAGCAGTTTCCTGGTAAGGGCTAGCGGGGAATCGTACGAGCAGTACTTC. The encoded protein is CASSFLVRASGESYEQYF. The rearrangement links TRBV27 to TRBJ2-7, with TRBD2 matching over 9 bases. Trimming at V came to 3 bases and at J to 4 bases, leaving 16 bases not matched to a gene. This CDR3 contains 18 residues. Germline V lookup: CDR1 MNHEY, CDR2 SMNVEV (reference sequence).

This clone showed up just a few times. V usage is TRBV6-5 and J usage is TRBJ2-7; 7 bases match TRBD1. V was clipped by 0 bases and J by 2 bases; unmatched bases: 7. The length of the CDR3 is 16 residues. The germline V gene encodes CDR1 MNHEY and CDR2 SVGAGI. The CDR3 DNA reads TGTGCCAGCAGTTACTCGATTGGGGACAGCCCCTACGAGCAGTACTTC. It codes for CASSYSIGDSPYEQYF.

The chain carries TRBV28 and TRBJ2-5; 16 bases match TRBD2. The CDR3 is made up of 18 amino acids. Germline V gene data show CDR1 as MDHEN and CDR2 as SYDVKM. With 5 bases clipped from V and 4 bases from J, the junction kept 10 bases outside the gene matches. The CDR3 DNA sequence: TGTGCCAGCAGTACCGGGACTAGCGGGAGGGCGGTAGGAGAGACCCAGTACTTC. Its translation: CASSTGTSGRAVGETQYF. Full variable domain (outside the CDR3, taken from reference TRBV28 and TRBJ2-5): DVKVTQSSRYLVKRTGEKVFLECVQDMDHENMFWYRQDPGLGLRLIYFSYDVKMKEKGDIPEGYSVSREKKERFSLILESASTNQTSMYLCASSTGTSGRAVGETQYFGPGTRLLVL.

The V gene is TRBV18, the J gene TRBJ1-2; 9 nucleotides agree with TRBD1. After removal of 2 bases from V and 4 bases from J, the junction contained 11 bases not matched to a gene. Germline V gives CDR1 KGHSH, CDR2 LQKENI. The CDR3 totals 17 residues. The CDR3 loop is CASSPSGQGQWGYGYTF. CDR3 bases: TGTGCCAGCTCACCATCAGGACAGGGGCAATGGGGCTATGGCTACACCTTC.

The V and J genes are TRBV5-1 and TRBJ2-7; D remains ambiguous. Trimming cost V 4 bases and J 2 bases, with 7 bases left between them. The length of the CDR3 is 12 residues. The germline gives CDR1 SGHRS, CDR2 YFSETQ. The CDR3 loop is CASSDNPYEQYF. The CDR3 nucleotides are TGCGCCAGCAGCGACAACCCCTACGAGCAGTACTTC.

J is TRBJ2-5 and V is TRBV19, with TRBD2 identical over 9 bases. CDR3 size: 12 residues. The germline V gene encodes CDR1 LNHDA and CDR2 SQIVND (reference sequence). J gave up 5 bases and V 6 bases, and 1 base lay outside the gene matches. Here the CDR3 reads CASSAGGETQYF. Written as DNA, the CDR3 is TGTGCCAGTAGCGCGGGAGGGGAGACCCAGTACTTC.

This chain joins TRBV9 and TRBJ1-4, with TRBD1 as a possible D gene (5 bases). The germline gives CDR1 SGDLS, CDR2 YYNGEE. V lost 3 bases, J lost 2 bases, and 11 bases lay in between. This CDR3 contains 15 residues. The CDR3 coding sequence is TGTGCCAGCAGCGAGGGAGGGGTGACTAATGAAAAACTGTTTTTT. Translating it yields CASSEGGVTNEKLFF.